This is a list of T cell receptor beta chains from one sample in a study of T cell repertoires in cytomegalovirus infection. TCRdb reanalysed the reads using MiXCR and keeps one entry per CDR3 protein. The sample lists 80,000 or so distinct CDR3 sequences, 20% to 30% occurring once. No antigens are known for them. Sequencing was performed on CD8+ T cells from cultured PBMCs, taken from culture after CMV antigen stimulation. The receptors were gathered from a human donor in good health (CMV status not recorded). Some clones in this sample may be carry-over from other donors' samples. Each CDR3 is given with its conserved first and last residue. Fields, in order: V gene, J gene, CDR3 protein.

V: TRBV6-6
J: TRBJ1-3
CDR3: CASSYSTPPGNTIYF

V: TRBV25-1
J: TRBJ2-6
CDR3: CASSAGYTGANVLTF

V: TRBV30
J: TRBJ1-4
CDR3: CAADAVLREKLFF

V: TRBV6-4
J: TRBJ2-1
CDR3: CASSEEAGSYNEQFF

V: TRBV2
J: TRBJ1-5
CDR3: CASTDADRLSNQPQHF

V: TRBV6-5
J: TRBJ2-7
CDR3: CASSYDSYEQYF

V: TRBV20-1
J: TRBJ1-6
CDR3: CSARDKDLGAGSPLHF

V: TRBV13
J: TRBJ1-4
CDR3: CASSLGRGAEKLFF

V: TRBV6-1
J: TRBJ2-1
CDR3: CASRASGSLYNEQFF

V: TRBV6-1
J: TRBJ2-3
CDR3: CASILAGASTDTQYF

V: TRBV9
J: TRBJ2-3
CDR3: CASSPSGRVADTQYF

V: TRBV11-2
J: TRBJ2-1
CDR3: CASSSDRGLGNEQFF

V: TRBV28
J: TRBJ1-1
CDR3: CASSLFVGEGMNTEAFF

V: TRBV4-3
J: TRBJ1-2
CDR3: CASSQDWAPASNYGYTF

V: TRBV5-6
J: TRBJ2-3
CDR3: CASSSRGPGTDTQYF

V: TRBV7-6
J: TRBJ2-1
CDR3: CASSLAGLAGGSSYNEQFF

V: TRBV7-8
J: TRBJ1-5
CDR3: CASSLEGPSNQPQHF

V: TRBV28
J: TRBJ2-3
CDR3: CASSSSGIGDTQYF

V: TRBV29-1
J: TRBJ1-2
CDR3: CSVDSQGARGYTF

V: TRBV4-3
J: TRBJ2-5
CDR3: CASSQQIAGAGRTQYF

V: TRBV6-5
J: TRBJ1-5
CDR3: CASSPTANSNQPQHF

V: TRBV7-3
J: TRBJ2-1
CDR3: CASSLDRGGEQFF

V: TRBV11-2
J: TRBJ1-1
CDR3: CASSLLAITEAFF

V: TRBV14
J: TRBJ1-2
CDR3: CASSQARTGSDGYTF

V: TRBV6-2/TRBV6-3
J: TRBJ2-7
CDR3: CASRPGTSGRSEQYF

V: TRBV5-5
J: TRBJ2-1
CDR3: CASSLGLFNEQFF

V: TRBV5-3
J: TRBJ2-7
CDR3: CASSADGQGIEQYF

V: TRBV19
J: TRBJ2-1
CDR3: CASSMTYNEQFF

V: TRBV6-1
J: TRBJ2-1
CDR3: CASSDLNEQFF

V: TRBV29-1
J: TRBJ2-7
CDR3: CSVEVEGSYEQYF

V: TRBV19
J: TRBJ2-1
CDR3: CASTPRGTSGGLGYNEQFF

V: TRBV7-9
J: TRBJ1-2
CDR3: CASSLRKSANYGYTF

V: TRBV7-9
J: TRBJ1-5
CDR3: CASSSTQGGNQPQHF

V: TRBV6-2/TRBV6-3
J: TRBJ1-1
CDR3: CASRSGGNTEAFF

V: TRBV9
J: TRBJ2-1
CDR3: CASSEPRERSVKNYNEQFF

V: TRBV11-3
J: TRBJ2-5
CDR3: CASSLDPLASGTQYF

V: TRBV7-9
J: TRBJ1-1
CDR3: CASSLVLHGGEAFF

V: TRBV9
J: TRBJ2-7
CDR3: CASSVGAAADYEQYF